This T cell receptor (beta chain) was captured by sequencing in a study of technical replicates of blood from a few donors. Repertoires were generated with immunoSEQ multiplex PCR, while TCRdb's copy carries only in-frame clones and drops some. The table includes around 92,000 clones, 95% detected once. Trimming shortened V by 7 bases and J by 3 bases, and 18 bases separated the two germline ends. This CDR3 is built from 15 residues. Germline CDR1 is LNHDA and CDR2 is SQIVND (reference sequence). Sequenced material: T cells isolated from PBMCs. The TCR was taken from a human donor in good health. The genes are TRBV19 and TRBJ1-1, with D possibly matching TRBD1 (6 bases). The CDR3 DNA is TGTGCCAGTAAAACAGGGTCAGGGTCCGACACTGAAGCTTTCTTT. It yields the protein CASKTGSGSDTEAFF. Together with reference TRBV19 and TRBJ1-1, the CDR3 gives the full variable domain: DGGITQSPKYLFRKEGQNVTLSCEQNLNHDAMYWYRQDPGQGLRLIYYSQIVNDFQKGDIAEGYSVSREKKESFPLTVTSAQKNPTAFYLCASKTGSGSDTEAFFGQGTRLTVV.